The clone carrying this TCR beta chain was counted at least ten times. The antigen is not known. This CDR3 has 12 amino acids. V was cut by 5 bases and J by 6 bases, with 11 bases left in between. Alongside a J-beta primer mix, a sample-barcoded 5' primer served in a second PCR lasting roughly 7 to 11 cycles. TCRdb ran MiXCR on the 5' RACE reads and lists one entry per CDR3 protein. The repertoire includes about 730,000 distinct CDR3 sequences, about 42% of them detected once, and under 25% sits in the top ten. This sample is drawn from a study of blood T cells in healthy people across ages. Study conclusions and caveats: The percentage of naive T cells correlated strongly with TCR beta diversity.

This chain links TRBV12-3 or TRBV12-4 with TRBJ2-7, with D unresolved. The source of this sequence is a woman aged 55-69 years in good health. Sequenced sample: blood. In DNA, the CDR3 is TGTGCCAGCAGTCCCTCCCTTGGCGAGCAGTACTTC. Its translation is CASSPSLGEQYF.